The entry that follows covers one TCR beta chain sequence. PCR primers comprised 60 Vbeta and 13 Jbeta primers. The assay was immunoSEQ multiplex PCR, and TCRdb's table has in-frame clones only and misses some. The sample has some 120,000 clones, 85% seen once. This sample stems from a study of cytomegalovirus exposure and HLA in healthy donors. This CDR3 spans 18 amino acids. V shed 4 bases and J 3 bases; nucleotides not matched to a gene: 10. Germline V CDR1 and CDR2: MNHNS, SASEGT. The rearrangement links TRBV6-1 to TRBJ2-3, with TRBD2 matching 13 bases. This receptor was identified in a woman in her twenties or thirties in good health and CMV-seropositive. Sequences were obtained from PBMCs. The chain's CDR3 is CASSAGQGLAGKTDTQYF. CDR3 in DNA: TGTGCCAGCAGTGCGGGACAGGGACTAGCGGGGAAGACAGATACGCAGTATTTT.